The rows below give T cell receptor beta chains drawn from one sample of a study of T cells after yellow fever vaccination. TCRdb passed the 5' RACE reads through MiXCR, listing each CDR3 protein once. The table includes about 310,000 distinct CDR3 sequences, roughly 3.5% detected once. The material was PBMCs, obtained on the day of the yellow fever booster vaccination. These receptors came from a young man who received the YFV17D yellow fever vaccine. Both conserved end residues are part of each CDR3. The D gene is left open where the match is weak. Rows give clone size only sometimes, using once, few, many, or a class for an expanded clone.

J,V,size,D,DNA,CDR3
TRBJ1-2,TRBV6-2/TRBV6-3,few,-,TGTGCCAGCAGTTACGGGGCCGGGGGGCCTCGGGGCTACACCTTC,CASSYGAGGPRGYTF
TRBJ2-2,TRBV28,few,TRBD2,TGTGCCAGCAGTCTACCTCTAGCGGGGGTAGGGAACACCGGGGAGCTGTTTTTT,CASSLPLAGVGNTGELFF
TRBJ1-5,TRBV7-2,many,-,TGTGCCAGCAGCTTAGTTCTGGGGTTGGGGCAGCCCCAGCATTTT,CASSLVLGLGQPQHF
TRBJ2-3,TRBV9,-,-,TGTGCCAGCAGCGTAGTAGCTTTAACAGATACGCAGTATTTT,CASSVVALTDTQYF
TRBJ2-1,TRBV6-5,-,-,TGTGCCAGCAGTTACCCGGGATCAAATGAGCAGTTCTTC,CASSYPGSNEQFF
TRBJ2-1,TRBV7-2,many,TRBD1,TGTGCCAGCAGCCCGGACAGGGGCCCGGGCAATGAGCAGTTCTTC,CASSPDRGPGNEQFF
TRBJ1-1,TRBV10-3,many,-,TGTGCCATCAGCCCGGGCCTCAAAAACACTGAAGCTTTCTTT,CAISPGLKNTEAFF
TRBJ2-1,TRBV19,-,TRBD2,TGTGCCAGTAGAAGGGAGGGGTTTCATGAGCAGTTCTTC,CASRREGFHEQFF
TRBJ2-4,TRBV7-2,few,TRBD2,TGTGCCAGCAGCTTAGGCCTCCGGAGCGGGACGCTTCTAGCCAAAAACATTCAGTACTTC,CASSLGLRSGTLLAKNIQYF
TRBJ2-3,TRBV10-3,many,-,TGTGCCATCAGTGAGTCGATGGGGGACCCGCGCACAGATACGCAGTATTTT,CAISESMGDPRTDTQYF
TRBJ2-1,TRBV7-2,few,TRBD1,TGTGCCAGCAGCTTAGCGAGACAGGGGAGGCAGTTCTTC,CASSLARQGRQFF
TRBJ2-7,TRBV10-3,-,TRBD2,TGTGCCATCAGTGAACCCGGGACTAGTTACGAGCAGTACTTC,CAISEPGTSYEQYF
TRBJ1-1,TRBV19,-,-,TGTGCCAGTAGTATCGGCTCGATCACTGAAGCTTTCTTT,CASSIGSITEAFF
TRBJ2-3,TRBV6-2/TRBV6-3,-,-,TGTGCCAGCAGTCTCCCAGCGGTTGCGGAGGATACGCAGTATTTT,CASSLPAVAEDTQYF
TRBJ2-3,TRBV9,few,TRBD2,TGTGCCAGCAGCGTAGGCGGGGGGCCATCAGGCACAGATACGCAGTATTTT,CASSVGGGPSGTDTQYF
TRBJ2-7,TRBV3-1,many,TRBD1,TGTGCCAGCAGCCGATACGCCGGGACAGGGGCTGAGCAGTACTTC,CASSRYAGTGAEQYF
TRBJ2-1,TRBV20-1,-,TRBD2,TGCAGTGCTAGACCCCCCGGGGGGATCCATGAGCAGTTCTTC,CSARPPGGIHEQFF
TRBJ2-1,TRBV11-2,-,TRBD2,TGTGCCAGCAGCTCCATTACTAGCGGGGGAGACAATGAGCAGTTCTTC,CASSSITSGGDNEQFF
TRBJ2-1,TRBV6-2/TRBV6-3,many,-,TGTGCCAGCAGTTACTCGAGTGTGAGAGGGGTCTACAATGAGCAGTTCTTC,CASSYSSVRGVYNEQFF
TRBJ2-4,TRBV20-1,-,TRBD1,TGCAGTGCTAGAGAGACAGGGGGCATGGGGAACATTCAGTACTTC,CSARETGGMGNIQYF
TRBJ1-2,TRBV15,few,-,TGTGCCACCAGCAGAGATCCAGGGGACTATGGCTACACCTTC,CATSRDPGDYGYTF
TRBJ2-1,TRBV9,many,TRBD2,TGTGCCAGCAGCCCGAGCCTAGCGGGGGCCTACAATGAGCAGTTCTTC,CASSPSLAGAYNEQFF
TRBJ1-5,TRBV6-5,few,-,TGTGCCAGCAGACGAGCCTCTCGGGGTAGCCTGACTTCCCGCAATCAGCCCCAGCATTTT,CASRRASRGSLTSRNQPQHF
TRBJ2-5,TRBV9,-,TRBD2,TGTGCCAGCAGCGCGCGCCCCGGGACTAGCGGGGGGGAAGAGACCCAGTACTTC,CASSARPGTSGGEETQYF
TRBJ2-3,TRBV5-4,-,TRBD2,TGTGCCAGCAGCCATGTAGCGGGGGGGTCGGATACGCAGTATTTT,CASSHVAGGSDTQYF
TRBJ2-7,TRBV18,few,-,TGTGCCAGCTCACCAGGGGGACAAGGCTTCTACGAGCAGTACTTC,CASSPGGQGFYEQYF
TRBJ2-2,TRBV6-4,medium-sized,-,TGTGCCAGCAGTGACAGGGGCACCGGGGAGCTGTTTTTT,CASSDRGTGELFF
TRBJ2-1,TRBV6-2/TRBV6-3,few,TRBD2,TGTGCCAGCCGTTCCCCCGGGACTACCCACAATGAGCAGTTCTTC,CASRSPGTTHNEQFF
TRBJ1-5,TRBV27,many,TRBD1,TGTGCCAGCAGTCGTACAGGGGCTCAGCCCCAGCATTTT,CASSRTGAQPQHF
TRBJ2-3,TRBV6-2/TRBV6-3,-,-,TGTGCCAGCAGTTCTAGTCTCCGTGCGCAGTATTTT,CASSSSLRAQYF
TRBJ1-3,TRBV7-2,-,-,TGTGCCAGCAGTAGGTCTGGAAACACCATATATTTT,CASSRSGNTIYF
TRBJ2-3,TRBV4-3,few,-,TGCGCCAGCAGCCAGGCACAGGGCATGCAGTATTTT,CASSQAQGMQYF
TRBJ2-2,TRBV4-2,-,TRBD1,TGTGCCAGCAGCCTTTCGGGACAGGGGACGTCGGGGGAGCTGTTTTTT,CASSLSGQGTSGELFF
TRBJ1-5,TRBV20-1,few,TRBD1,TGCAGTGCCCCTCGGACAGGGCCCAATCAGCCCCAGCATTTT,CSAPRTGPNQPQHF
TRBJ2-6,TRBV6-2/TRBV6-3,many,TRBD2,TGTGCCAGCAGTTACTCGAGGCTAGCGGGGGCCATGTTTGGGGCCAACGTCCTGACTTTC,CASSYSRLAGAMFGANVLTF
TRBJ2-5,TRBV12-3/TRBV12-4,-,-,TGTGCCAGCAGCCCCAGTCCTGTCCAAGAGACCCAGTACTTC,CASSPSPVQETQYF
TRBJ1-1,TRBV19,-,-,TGTGCCAGTAGTATATTGGGGGCGAACACTGAAGCTTTCTTT,CASSILGANTEAFF
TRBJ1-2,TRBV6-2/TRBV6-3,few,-,TGTGCCAGCAGAAGACAGAAAAGTGGCTACACCTTC,CASRRQKSGYTF
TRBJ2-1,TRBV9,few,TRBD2,TGTGCCAGCAGCGTATACGGGGGGGCCTACAATGAGCAGTTCTTC,CASSVYGGAYNEQFF
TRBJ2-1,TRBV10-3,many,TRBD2,TGTGCCATCAGTGAACTAGCGGGGGGCCTCAATGAGCAGTTCTTC,CAISELAGGLNEQFF
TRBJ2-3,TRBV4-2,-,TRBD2,TGTGCCAGCAGCCAAGCCGGGACTAGCGGGGGGCTTTCCGCAGATACGCAGTATTTT,CASSQAGTSGGLSADTQYF
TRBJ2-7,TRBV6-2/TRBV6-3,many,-,TGTGCCAGCAGTGACCTCGACAGGCCAGACTACGAGCAGTACTTC,CASSDLDRPDYEQYF
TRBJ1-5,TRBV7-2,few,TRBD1,TGTGCCAGCAGCTCACAGGGGCAGAATCAGCCCCAGCATTTT,CASSSQGQNQPQHF
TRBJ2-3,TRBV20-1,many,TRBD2,TGCAGTGCTAGAGAAGGACGGGGGGGCACAGATACGCAGTATTTT,CSAREGRGGTDTQYF
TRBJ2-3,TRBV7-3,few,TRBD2,TGTGCCAGCATCCCCACCCGGGATGCGGGGGGGCCTGGAGATACGCAGTATTTT,CASIPTRDAGGPGDTQYF
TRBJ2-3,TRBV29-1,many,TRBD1,TGCAGCGCCGGACAGGGGGCTAGCACAGATACGCAGTATTTT,CSAGQGASTDTQYF
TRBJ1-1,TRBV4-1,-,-,TGCGCCAGCGGTCCTATAATGAACACTGAAGCTTTCTTT,CASGPIMNTEAFF
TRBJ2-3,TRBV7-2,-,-,TGTGCCAGCAGCGCCAGGGGGAGCGGGGAAAGCACAGATACGCAGTATTTT,CASSARGSGESTDTQYF
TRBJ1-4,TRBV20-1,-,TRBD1,TGCAGTGCACCGGGACAGGATAATGAAAAACTGTTTTTT,CSAPGQDNEKLFF
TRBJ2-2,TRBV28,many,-,TGTGCCAGCGGAGGACAGCCCGGGGAGCTGTTTTTT,CASGGQPGELFF
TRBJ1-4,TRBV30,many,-,TGTGCCCGCGGGGGGGATTCAACTAATGAAAAACTGTTTTTT,CARGGDSTNEKLFF
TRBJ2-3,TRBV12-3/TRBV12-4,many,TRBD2,TGTGCCAGCAGATTAGCGGGGGGGCGAGCAGATACGCAGTATTTT,CASRLAGGRADTQYF
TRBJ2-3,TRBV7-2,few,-,TGTGCCAGCAGCTTAGGCCCTGTTGGCGGGGCTACTAGCACAGATACGCAGTATTTT,CASSLGPVGGATSTDTQYF
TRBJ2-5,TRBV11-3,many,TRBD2,TGTGCCAGCAGCGCGCCTAGCGGGGGGGCCCAGGAGACCCAGTACTTC,CASSAPSGGAQETQYF
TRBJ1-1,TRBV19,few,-,TGTGCCAGTAGTAGCCAGCGCAGAGCTTTCTTT,CASSSQRRAFF